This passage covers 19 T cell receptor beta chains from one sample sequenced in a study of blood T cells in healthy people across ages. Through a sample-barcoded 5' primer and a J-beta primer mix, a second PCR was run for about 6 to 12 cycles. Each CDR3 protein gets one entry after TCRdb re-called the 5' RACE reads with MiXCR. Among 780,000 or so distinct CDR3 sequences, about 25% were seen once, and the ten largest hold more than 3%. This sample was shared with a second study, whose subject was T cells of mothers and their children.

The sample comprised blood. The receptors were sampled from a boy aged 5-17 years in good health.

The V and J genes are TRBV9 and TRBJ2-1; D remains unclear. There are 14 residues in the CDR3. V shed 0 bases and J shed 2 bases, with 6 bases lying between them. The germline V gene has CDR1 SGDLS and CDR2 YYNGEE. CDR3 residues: CASSVATAYNEQFF. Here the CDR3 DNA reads TGTGCCAGCAGCGTAGCGACGGCCTACAATGAGCAGTTCTTC.

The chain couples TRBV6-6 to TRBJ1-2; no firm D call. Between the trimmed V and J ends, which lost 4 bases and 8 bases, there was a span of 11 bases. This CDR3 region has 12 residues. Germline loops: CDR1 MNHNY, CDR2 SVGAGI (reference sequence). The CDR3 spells CASSSTVEGYTF. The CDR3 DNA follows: TGTGCCAGCAGTTCCACAGTAGAGGGCTACACCTTC.

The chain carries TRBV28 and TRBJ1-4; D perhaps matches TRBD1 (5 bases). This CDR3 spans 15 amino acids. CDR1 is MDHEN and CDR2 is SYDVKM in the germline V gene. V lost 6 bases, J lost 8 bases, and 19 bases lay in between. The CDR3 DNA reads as TGTGCCAGCAGCCCCCCCCCAGGGAGGGAGGAAAAACTGTTTTTT. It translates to CASSPPPGREEKLFF.

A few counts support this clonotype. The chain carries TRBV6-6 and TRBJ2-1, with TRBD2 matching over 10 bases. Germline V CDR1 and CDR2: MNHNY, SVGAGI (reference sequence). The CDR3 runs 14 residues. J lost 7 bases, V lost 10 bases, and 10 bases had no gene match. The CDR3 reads CATAWSGRANEQFF. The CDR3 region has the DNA TGTGCCACAGCGTGGAGCGGGAGGGCGAATGAGCAGTTCTTC.

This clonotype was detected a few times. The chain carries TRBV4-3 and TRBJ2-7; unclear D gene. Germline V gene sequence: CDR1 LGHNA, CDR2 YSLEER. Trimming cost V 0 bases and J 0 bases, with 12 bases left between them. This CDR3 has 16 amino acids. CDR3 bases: TGCGCCAGCAGCCAAGAAGTGGATATAAGCTCCTACGAGCAGTACTTC. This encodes CASSQEVDISSYEQYF.

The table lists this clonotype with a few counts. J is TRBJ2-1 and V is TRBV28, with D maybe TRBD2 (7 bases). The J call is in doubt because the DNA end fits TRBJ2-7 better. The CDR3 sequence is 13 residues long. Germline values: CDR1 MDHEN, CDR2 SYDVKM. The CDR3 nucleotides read TGTGCCAGCAGCGGGGGGCCTCACTACGAGCAGTACTTC. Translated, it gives CASSGGPHYEQYF.

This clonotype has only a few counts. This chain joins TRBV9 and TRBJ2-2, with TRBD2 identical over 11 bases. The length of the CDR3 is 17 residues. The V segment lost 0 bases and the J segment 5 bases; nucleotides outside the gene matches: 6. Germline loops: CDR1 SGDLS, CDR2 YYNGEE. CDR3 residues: CASSVASGGPRTGELFF. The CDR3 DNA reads TGTGCCAGCAGCGTAGCTAGCGGGGGGCCGAGGACCGGGGAGCTGTTTTTT.

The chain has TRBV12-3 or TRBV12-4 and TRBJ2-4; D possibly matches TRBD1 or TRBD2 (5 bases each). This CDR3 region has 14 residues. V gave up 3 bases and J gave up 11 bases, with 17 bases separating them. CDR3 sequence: CASSLGEQVLLQYF. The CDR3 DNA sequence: TGTGCCAGCAGTTTGGGGGAACAGGTCTTACTTCAGTACTTC.

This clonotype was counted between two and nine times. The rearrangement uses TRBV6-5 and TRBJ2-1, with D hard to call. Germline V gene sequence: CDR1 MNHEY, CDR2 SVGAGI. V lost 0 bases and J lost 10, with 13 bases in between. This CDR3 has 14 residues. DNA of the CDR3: TGTGCCAGCAGTTACTCGTACACAGCGACCGAGCAGTTCTTC. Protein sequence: CASSYSYTATEQFF.

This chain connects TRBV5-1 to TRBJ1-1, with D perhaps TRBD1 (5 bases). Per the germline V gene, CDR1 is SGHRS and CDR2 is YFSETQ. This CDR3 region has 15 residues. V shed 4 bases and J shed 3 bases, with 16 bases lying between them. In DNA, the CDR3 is TGCGCCAGCAGCCGGGACGGACTTAGGGACACTGAAGCTTTCTTT. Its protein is CASSRDGLRDTEAFF.

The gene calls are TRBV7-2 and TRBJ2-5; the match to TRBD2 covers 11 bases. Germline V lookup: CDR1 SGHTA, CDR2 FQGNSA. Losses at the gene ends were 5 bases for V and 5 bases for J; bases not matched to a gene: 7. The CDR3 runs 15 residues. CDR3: CASSDSGRAGETQYF. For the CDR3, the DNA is TGTGCCAGCAGCGATAGCGGGAGGGCCGGGGAGACCCAGTACTTC. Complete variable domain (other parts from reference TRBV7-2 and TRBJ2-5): GAGVSQSPSNKVTEKGKDVELRCDPISGHTALYWYRQSLGQGLEFLIYFQGNSAPDKSGLPSDRFSAERTGGSVSTLTIQRTQQEDSAVYLCASSDSGRAGETQYFGPGTRLLVL.

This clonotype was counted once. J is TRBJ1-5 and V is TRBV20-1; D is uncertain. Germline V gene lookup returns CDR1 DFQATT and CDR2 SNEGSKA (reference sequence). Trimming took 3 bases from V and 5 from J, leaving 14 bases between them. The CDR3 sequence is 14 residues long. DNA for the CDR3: TGCAGTGCTAGTAATAGGGTTGGTGATCAGCCCCAGCATTTT. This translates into CSASNRVGDQPQHF.

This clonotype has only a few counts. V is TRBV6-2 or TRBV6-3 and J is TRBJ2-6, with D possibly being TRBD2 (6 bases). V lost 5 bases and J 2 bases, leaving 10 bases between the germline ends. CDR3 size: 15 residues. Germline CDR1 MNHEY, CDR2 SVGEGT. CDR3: CASSASGAGANVLTF. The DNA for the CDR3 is TGTGCCAGCAGTGCCTCGGGGGCTGGGGCCAACGTCCTGACTTTC.

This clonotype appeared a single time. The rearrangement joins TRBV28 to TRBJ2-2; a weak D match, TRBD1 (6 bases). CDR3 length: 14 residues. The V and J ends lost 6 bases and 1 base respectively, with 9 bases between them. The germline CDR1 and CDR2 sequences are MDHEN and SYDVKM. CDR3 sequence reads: CASRQGRNTGELFF. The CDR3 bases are TGTGCCAGCAGGCAGGGGCGGAACACCGGGGAGCTGTTTTTT.

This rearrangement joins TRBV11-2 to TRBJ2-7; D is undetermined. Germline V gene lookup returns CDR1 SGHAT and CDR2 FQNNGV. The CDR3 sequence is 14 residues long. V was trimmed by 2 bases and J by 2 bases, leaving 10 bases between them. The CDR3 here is CASSLYVATYEQYF. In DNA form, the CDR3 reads TGTGCCAGCAGCTTATACGTGGCCACCTACGAGCAGTACTTC.

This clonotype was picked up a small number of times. The CDR3 protein is CSVQNQDPRDGELFF. Here the CDR3 DNA reads TGCAGCGTTCAGAACCAGGACCCCAGGGACGGGGAGCTGTTTTTT. The chain links TRBV29-1 to TRBJ2-2; D is possibly TRBD1 (5 bases). This CDR3 comprises 15 residues. Germline values: CDR1 SQVTM, CDR2 ANQGSEA. V lost 5 bases, J lost 7 bases, and 20 bases lay in between.

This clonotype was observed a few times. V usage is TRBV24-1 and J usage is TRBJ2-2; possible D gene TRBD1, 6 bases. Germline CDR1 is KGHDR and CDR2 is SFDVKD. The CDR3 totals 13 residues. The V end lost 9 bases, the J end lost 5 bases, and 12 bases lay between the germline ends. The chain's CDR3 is CATGPGQTGELFF. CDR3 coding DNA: TGTGCCACCGGGCCCGGACAGACCGGGGAGCTGTTTTTT.

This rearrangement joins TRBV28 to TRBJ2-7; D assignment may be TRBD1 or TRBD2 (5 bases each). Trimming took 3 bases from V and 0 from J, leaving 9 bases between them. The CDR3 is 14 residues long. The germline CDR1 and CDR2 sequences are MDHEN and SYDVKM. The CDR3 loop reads CASSFIGASYEQYF. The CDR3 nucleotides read TGTGCCAGCAGTTTTATCGGGGCCTCCTACGAGCAGTACTTC.

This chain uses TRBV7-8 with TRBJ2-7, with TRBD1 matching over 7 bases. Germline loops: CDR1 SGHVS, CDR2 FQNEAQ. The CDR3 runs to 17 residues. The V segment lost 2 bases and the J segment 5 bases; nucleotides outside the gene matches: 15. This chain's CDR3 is CASSLYDEGAKVHEQYF. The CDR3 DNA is TGTGCCAGCAGCTTATATGATGAGGGGGCGAAGGTTCACGAGCAGTACTTC.